This T cell receptor beta chain comes out of a study of T-cell memory formation after mild COVID-19. Study observations and caveats: Clones that contracted clustered mainly in CM and EM if CD4+ and in EMRA if CD8+.

Germline V lookup: CDR1 LNHNV, CDR2 YYDKDF (reference sequence). CDR3 size: 15 residues. Trimming took off 0 bases at V and 1 base at J, with 9 bases between the two ends. This clonotype has more than one count but fewer than ten. Antigen unknown. TCRdb processed the 5' RACE reads anew with MiXCR; each CDR3 protein has one entry. This table holds 250,000 to 400,000 distinct CDR3 sequences, roughly an eighth found once. The receptor was isolated from a young man who had mild COVID-19 (a few samples of this study predate the infection). Cell type and time point are not known. Material: PBMCs or a T cell subset sorted from them (not recorded which). The chain couples TRBV15 to TRBJ1-1, with D possibly TRBD1 on 5 matching bases. The CDR3 nucleotides read TGTGCCACCAGCAGAGATCGGGGGAGGAACACTGAAGCTTTCTTT. This sequence encodes CATSRDRGRNTEAFF.